This entry lists 14 T cell receptor delta chains sequenced from one sample in a study of γδ T cells in repeated Plasmodium falciparum infection. TCRdb re-identified clones in the multiplex PCR reads via CATT. The sample carries roughly 50,000 delta-chain clones, over 1.5% recorded once. Bulk repertoires came from Vgamma9/Vdelta2+ or Vdelta2-negative gammadelta T cells flow-sorted from PBMC. Sequencing was performed on gamma-delta T cells from blood. These receptors all stem from a pool of human donors (malaria-infected and uninfected, not separated).

The table lists this clone with a few counts. The translation of this DNA and the TCRdb protein of a much larger clone differ at residue 18, probably owing to a read error; the protein shown here is translated from the DNA. No J gene was assigned, while the V gene was called as TRDV1; the DNA was not compared with TRDD3, the D call given in the table. This CDR3 has 19 residues. CDR1 and CDR2 (germline): TSWWSYY, QGS. The CDR3 DNA sequence: TGTGCTCTTGGGGAATTCGGCATTTTCTGGGGGATCTTCACCGATAAACTCACCTTT. Its protein is CALGEFGIFWGIFTDKLTF.

Only a few counts were recorded for this clone. The protein TCRdb lists belongs to a much larger clone and differs from this DNA's translation at residue 14, which points to a read error; the protein shown is made from the DNA. No call exists for the J gene, whereas the V gene is TRDV1; the table assigns TRDD3, which was not confirmed against the DNA. The CDR3 runs 15 residues. The germline gives CDR1 TSWWSYY, CDR2 QGS. CDR3 coding DNA: TGTGCTCTTGGAGGGATAGGGACCGTAACCGATAAACTCACCTTT. Translation gives CALGGIGTVTDKLTF.

This clone has only a few counts. The protein TCRdb gives is from a much larger clone and does not agree with this DNA's translation at residue 14, likely a read error; the protein shown here comes from the DNA. V gene TRDV1 combines with J gene TRDJ2; 8 bases fit TRDD3. Matching the DNA to germline supplied the J gene, which TCRdb does not give. There are 17 residues in the CDR3. The V and J ends lost 0 bases and 13 bases, in that order; junction bases with no gene match: 16. CDR1 is TSWWSYY and CDR2 is QGS in the germline V gene. The CDR3 loop is CALGELRRGGYGPRLFF. The CDR3 nucleotides read TGTGCTCTTGGGGAACTTCGTCGGGGGGGATATGGGCCACGACTCTTCTTT.

This clone was detected many times. In nucleotides, the CDR3 is TGTGCCTGTGATTCAACCTCTGCATCTACCTCCTGGGACACCCGACAGATGTTTTTC. Translation gives CACDSTSASTSWDTRQMFF. This chain joins TRDV2 and TRDJ3; no reliable D call. V was shortened by 4 bases and J by 0 bases, with 18 bases between the two germline ends. Germline CDR1 reads GEAIGNYY; CDR2 reads EKD. There are 19 residues in the CDR3.

This clone was counted only a few times. A read error likely explains why the TCRdb protein, taken from a much larger clone, differs from this DNA's translation at residue 7; the protein shown is translated from the DNA. The rearrangement uses TRDV1 and TRDJ1; possible D gene TRDD3, 6 bases. As TCRdb names no J gene, one was assigned here on the basis of a DNA match to germline. V was pared by 7 bases and J by 3 bases, with 21 bases between. Germline CDR1 and CDR2: TSWWSYY and QGS. The CDR3 runs to 16 residues. Here the CDR3 reads CALVGAGEWGPDKLIF. The CDR3 bases are TGTGCTCTTGTGGGGGCGGGCGAGTGGGGACCCGATAAACTCATCTTT.

Ten or more counts support this clone. A clone one base away is much larger, so this may be a read error. The chain recombines TRDV1 with TRDJ1; 9 bases fit TRDD3. Germline CDR1 is TSWWSYY and CDR2 is QGS. J gave up 4 bases and V 1 base, and 22 bases lay outside the gene matches. CDR3 length: 21 residues. CDR3 nucleotide sequence: TGTGCTCTTGGGGAACATTGCCACTACGAGGTGGGGGATAAATCGGTCGATAAACTCATCTTT. It encodes CALGEHCHYEVGDKSVDKLIF.

Note on this clone: Translating this DNA gives a protein that differs at residue 19 from the TCRdb one, which belongs to a much larger clone; a read error is likely, and the protein shown is this translation. V gene TRDV1 was called; the J gene was not; the table's D call TRDD3 went unverified against the DNA. CDR1 and CDR2 (germline): TSWWSYY, QGS. The CDR3 consists of 21 residues. This CDR3 is CALGENGYWGNRAFWHDKPIF. The CDR3 DNA is TGTGCTCTTGGGGAAAACGGGTACTGGGGGAATCGGGCCTTTTGGCACGATAAACCCATCTTT.

In the case of this clone: A far larger clone is one base from this, pointing to a likely read error. This sample includes further DNA sequences coding for the same CDR3. The gene calls are TRDV1 and TRDJ2; D may be TRDD3 (5 bases). TCRdb is silent on the J gene; assignment here came from matching the DNA to germline. Per germline, CDR1 TSWWSYY and CDR2 QGS. With 7 bases removed from V and 0 bases from J, the gap between germline ends came to 30 bases. The CDR3 runs to 21 residues. CDR3 nucleotides: TGTGCTCTTGTAAGCTCCCTCCGAGTTACGGGGGGGTTAGCTTTGACAGCACAACTCTTCTTT. Translated, it gives CALVSSLRVTGGLALTAQLFF.

On this clone: This likely came from a read error, as a far larger clone is one base away. Other DNA sequences in the sample encode the same CDR3. The V gene call is TRDV2, and the J gene call is absent; the table gives TRDD3 as D, unverified against the DNA. This CDR3 spans 19 amino acids. CDR1 GEAIGNYY and CDR2 EKD come from the germline V gene. CDR3 coding DNA: TGTGCCTGTGACGCCGTGCGGACTTTAAGCTCCTGGGACACCCGACAAATGTTTTTC. This sequence encodes CACDAVRTLSSWDTRQMFF.

There are a few counts of this clone. Since a far larger clone is one base different, this is likely a read error. Distinct nucleotide sequences in the sample also encode this CDR3. This rearrangement joins TRDV3 to TRDJ1; 13 bases align to TRDD3. In germline, CDR1 is TVYSNPD, CDR2 GDNSRS (reference sequence). The CDR3 has 22 amino acids. The CDR3 loop is CAFKLIGPTYKLGDTPTDKLIF. CDR3 DNA: TGTGCCTTTAAGTTAATTGGGCCTACATACAAACTGGGGGATACGCCGACCGATAAACTCATCTTC.

This clone turned up a few times. This likely reflects a read error, since a far larger clone is one base away. The CDR3 DNA sequence: TGTGCTCTTGGGGATCCTATCTCGGGGGATATGAAACTCATCTTC. As protein: CALGDPISGDMKLIF. No J gene was assigned, while the V gene was called as TRDV1; TRDD3, the table's D call, was not compared with the DNA. The CDR3 is 15 residues long. Germline V gene sequence: CDR1 TSWWSYY, CDR2 QGS.

Notes on this clone: Given a much more abundant clone one base away, this may be a read error. The same CDR3 arises from other DNA sequences in this sample as well. This chain uses TRDV1 with TRDJ1; TRDD3 matches at 8 bases. Germline V gene data show CDR1 as TSWWSYY and CDR2 as QGS. The CDR3 sequence is 21 residues long. DNA for the CDR3: TGTGCTCTTGGGGACACCCTTCCAACATTACTGGGGGTTTTACTCACCGACAAACTCATCTTT. Residues: CALGDTLPTLLGVLLTDKLIF.

This clone has a count of ten or more. A single base is all that separates this from a far larger clone, so a read error is likely. This sample includes further DNA sequences coding for the same CDR3. The chain links TRDV1 to TRDJ1, with a tentative D call TRDD3 (5 bases). Germline-derived CDR1 and CDR2 are TSWWSYY and QGS. This CDR3 is built from 12 residues. The CDR3 loop is CALGEPAHKLIF. The CDR3 DNA reads TGCGCTCTTGGGGAACCAGCGCATAAACTCATCTTT.

Ten or more counts support this clone. Since a far larger clone is one base different, this is likely a read error. This CDR3 is also generated by other DNA sequences in the sample. The rearrangement joins TRDV2 to TRDJ1; D gene unclear. The J gene was not available in TCRdb and was assigned here by matching the DNA to germline segments. The CDR3 runs 15 residues. Germline V gives CDR1 GEAIGNYY, CDR2 EKD. V was shortened by 0 bases and J by 2 bases, with 12 bases between the two germline ends. CDR3 residues: CACDTLGLKTDKLIF. CDR3 sequence (DNA): TGTGCCTGTGACACCCTAGGGCTAAAAACCGATAAACTCATCTTT.